This T cell receptor beta chain was obtained from a study of T cells expressing NK-cell markers. Study as a whole: HCMV seropositivity characterized most of the eight sequenced donors, and seronegativity one. Study-level findings and limits: Dominant NKG2C+ clonotypes accounted for roughly 1.0-7.0% of CD8+ T cells in a handful of donors.

Notes on this clonotype: The antigen remains undetermined.

TCRdb reanalyzed the 5' RACE reads and collapses them to one entry per CDR3 protein, without DNA. The sample totals some 340,000 distinct CDR3 sequences. The sequence was obtained from a man aged 18-70 years in good health. The sample taken for sequencing was blood T cells: a sorted CD56 or NKG2C T cell subset, CD4+ or CD8+ T cells, or bulk PBMC T cells (not recorded which).

CDR3 sequence: CASSNSRGETQYF. V and J are TRBV7-9 and TRBJ2-5; the TCRdb call, TRBD1, lacks DNA for checking. The germline V gene has CDR1 SEHNR and CDR2 FQNEAQ (reference sequence). There are 13 residues in the CDR3.